Below, 12 T cell receptor beta chains from the same sample are listed, as sequenced in a study of breast tumors, draining lymph nodes, adjacent tissues. TCRdb used MiXCR to reprocess the multiplex PCR reads, holding one entry per CDR3 protein. The data contain roughly 110,000 distinct CDR3 sequences, 30% of them singletons. Breast cancer patients provided tissue from their axillary draining lymph nodes. Input material: axillary lymph node tissue. The receptors derive from a female donor with breast cancer. Some clones in this sample may be carry-over from other donors' samples.

This clonotype was seen a handful of times. A much bigger clone sits one base away, suggesting this may be a read error. The V and J genes are TRBV6-1 and TRBJ1-2; D not resolved. In germline, CDR1 is MNHNS, CDR2 SASEGT. The CDR3 totals 11 residues. V lost 5 bases, J lost 5 bases, and 6 bases lay in between. The CDR3 nucleotides read TGTGCCAGCAGTCATCAGTATGGCTACACCTTC. It encodes CASSHQYGYTF.

This clonotype was counted at least ten times. The chain couples TRBV7-9 to TRBJ2-7; D unclear. Trimming shortened V by 3 bases and J by 3 bases, and 6 bases separated the two germline ends. Germline V gene lookup returns CDR1 SEHNR and CDR2 FQNEAQ (reference sequence). The length of the CDR3 is 12 residues. The CDR3 nucleotides read TGTGCCAGCAGCTTTAACGACTACGAGCAGTACTTC. Protein sequence: CASSFNDYEQYF.

V and J are TRBV5-6 and TRBJ2-1, with D unresolved. CDR1 SGHDT and CDR2 YYEEEE come from the germline V gene. Trimming took off 0 bases at V and 9 bases at J, with 7 bases between the two ends. The CDR3 consists of 12 residues. The CDR3 reads CASSLDHTEQFF. For the CDR3, the DNA is TGTGCCAGCAGCTTGGACCACACTGAGCAGTTCTTC. Combining the CDR3 with reference TRBV5-6 and TRBJ2-1 gives the whole variable domain DAGVTQSPTHLIKTRGQQVTLRCSPKSGHDTVSWYQQALGQGPQFIFQYYEEEERQRGNFPDRFSGHQFPNYSSELNVNALLLGDSALYLCASSLDHTEQFFGPGTRLTVL.

As for this clonotype: A much more abundant neighbour one base away suggests this may be a read error. The chain recombines TRBV6-1 with TRBJ2-1; D is perhaps TRBD2 (5 bases). Germline-derived CDR1 and CDR2 are MNHNS and SASEGT. V was trimmed by 4 bases and J by 2 bases, leaving 12 bases between them. This CDR3 has 15 residues. The CDR3 loop is CASSVLGSPYNEQFF. In DNA form, the CDR3 reads TGTGCCAGCAGTGTTTTGGGGAGCCCCTACAATGAGCAGTTCTTC.

This clonotype was observed a handful of times. One base away lies a much larger clone, so this may be a sequencing read error. The chain combines TRBV20-1 with TRBJ1-5; D perhaps matches TRBD1 (6 bases). V was pared by 6 bases and J by 9 bases, with 21 bases between. The CDR3 runs 14 residues. Germline CDR1 and CDR2: DFQATT and SNEGSKA (reference sequence). The CDR3 nucleotides are TGCAGTGCCCCCCTCCAGGGGTTCAGTCCGCCCCAGCATTTT. Translated, it gives CSAPLQGFSPPQHF.

In its sample, this clonotype was seen many times. This sequence joins TRBV6-1 and TRBJ2-1, with D tentatively TRBD1 or TRBD2 (5 bases each). The CDR3 has 13 amino acids. Germline loops: CDR1 MNHNS, CDR2 SASEGT. Trimming stripped 5 bases from V and 7 bases from J, with 12 bases between. CDR3 amino acids: CASSPPGPNEQFF. The CDR3 bases are TGTGCCAGCAGTCCCCCGGGACCAAATGAGCAGTTCTTC.

This clonotype was found many times. The chain joins TRBV7-9 to TRBJ1-5, with 9 bases identical to TRBD1. Germline values: CDR1 SEHNR, CDR2 FQNEAQ (reference sequence). The CDR3 covers 15 residues. Trimming removed 4 bases from V and 4 bases from J; junction bases left unmatched: 5. CDR3 residues: CASSSGQGQNQPQHF. The CDR3 DNA sequence: TGTGCCAGCAGCTCCGGACAGGGGCAAAATCAGCCCCAGCATTTT.

The chain employs TRBV7-3 and TRBJ2-5; a possible D gene is TRBD2 (7 bases). This CDR3 is 16 amino acids long. Germline CDR1 SGHTA, CDR2 FQGTGA. Trimming pared 2 bases from V and 1 base from J, leaving 14 bases between. The CDR3 DNA follows: TGTGCCAGCAGCTTAGGAGGCGGGGGCTTCCAAGAGACCCAGTACTTC. Encoded protein: CASSLGGGGFQETQYF.

In its sample, this clonotype was seen many times. The chain combines TRBV27 with TRBJ2-2, with TRBD2 matching over 9 bases. This CDR3 has 18 amino acids. CDR1 and CDR2 from the germline V gene are MNHEY and SMNVEV (reference sequence). The junction had 8 bases not matched to a gene; V was cut back by 0 bases and J by 3 bases. The CDR3 here is CASSLSILAGRDTGELFF. Here the CDR3 DNA reads TGTGCCAGCAGTTTATCGATTCTAGCGGGACGTGACACCGGGGAGCTGTTTTTT.

This clonotype was observed many times. A much larger clone lies a single base off, so this may be a read error. No conserved phenylalanine or tryptophan ends this CDR3, so it is likely a read error. The chain combines TRBV20-1 with TRBJ2-7; D unclear. The CDR3 is 10 amino acids. Trimming stripped 0 bases from V and 5 bases from J, with 2 bases between. Germline CDR1 reads DFQATT; CDR2 reads SNEGSKA (reference sequence). The CDR3 DNA is TGCAGTGCTAGAGAGAACGAGCAGTACTCC. Protein sequence: CSARENEQYS.

This chain uses TRBV24-1 with TRBJ1-5, with 7 bases identical to TRBD1. The CDR3 length is 15 residues. Trimming at V came to 2 bases and at J to 6 bases, leaving 6 bases not matched to a gene. CDR1 KGHDR and CDR2 SFDVKD come from the germline V gene. CDR3 nucleotides: TGTGCCACCAGTGATTCGACAGGGTCCTCTCAGCCCCAGCATTTT. Encoded protein: CATSDSTGSSQPQHF.

As to this clonotype: This sequence may be a read error, since a much larger clone differs from it by one base. V and J are TRBV27 and TRBJ2-7; TRBD2 matches at 9 bases. The V gene's germline CDR1 is MNHEY and CDR2 SMNVEV (reference sequence). The CDR3 runs 14 residues. The CDR3 protein is CASSLLAGTYVQYF. The CDR3 bases are TGTGCCAGCAGTTTACTAGCGGGGACCTACGTGCAGTACTTC.